This record looks at one T cell receptor (beta chain) sequence and its context. Clones were sequenced by immunoSEQ multiplex PCR, and TCRdb holds only the in-frame ones, with some missing. Among 35,000 to 45,000 clones listed, around 94% were seen once. The record originates from a study of T cells in tuberculosis. This CDR3 contains 12 residues. Trimming at V came to 4 bases and at J to 10 bases, leaving 5 bases not matched to a gene. Germline values: CDR1 SGHDN, CDR2 FVKESK. The sequence was collected from a donor aged 10-29 years with latent tuberculosis or without tuberculosis infection. Some clones in this sample may be carry-over from other donors' samples. Input material: PBMCs. This chain links TRBV14 with TRBJ1-1, with 8 bases matching TRBD1. CDR3 sequence: CASSPWTGRAFF. CDR3 DNA sequence: TGTGCCAGCAGCCCCTGGACAGGGAGAGCTTTCTTT.